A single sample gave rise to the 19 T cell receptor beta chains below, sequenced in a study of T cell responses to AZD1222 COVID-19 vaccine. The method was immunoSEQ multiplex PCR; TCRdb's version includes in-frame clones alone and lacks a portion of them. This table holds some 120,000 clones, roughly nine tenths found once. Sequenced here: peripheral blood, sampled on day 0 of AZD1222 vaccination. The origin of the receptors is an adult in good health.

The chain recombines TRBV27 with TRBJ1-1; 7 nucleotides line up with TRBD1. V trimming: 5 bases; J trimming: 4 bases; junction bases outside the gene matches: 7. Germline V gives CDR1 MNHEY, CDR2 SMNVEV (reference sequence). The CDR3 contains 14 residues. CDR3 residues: CASSPGQVSTEAFF. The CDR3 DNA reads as TGTGCCAGCAGTCCAGGACAGGTTAGCACTGAAGCTTTCTTT.

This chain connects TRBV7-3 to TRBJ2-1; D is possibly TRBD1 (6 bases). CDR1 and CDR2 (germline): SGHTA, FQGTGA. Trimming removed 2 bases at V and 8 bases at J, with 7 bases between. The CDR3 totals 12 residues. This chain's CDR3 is CASSLGGDEQFF. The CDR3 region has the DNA TGTGCCAGCAGCTTAGGGGGCGATGAGCAGTTCTTC.

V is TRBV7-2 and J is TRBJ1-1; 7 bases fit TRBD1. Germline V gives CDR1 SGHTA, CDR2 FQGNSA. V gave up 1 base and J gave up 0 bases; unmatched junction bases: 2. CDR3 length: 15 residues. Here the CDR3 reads CASSLVGQLNTEAFF. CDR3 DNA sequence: TGTGCCAGCAGCTTAGTGGGACAGTTGAACACTGAAGCTTTCTTT.

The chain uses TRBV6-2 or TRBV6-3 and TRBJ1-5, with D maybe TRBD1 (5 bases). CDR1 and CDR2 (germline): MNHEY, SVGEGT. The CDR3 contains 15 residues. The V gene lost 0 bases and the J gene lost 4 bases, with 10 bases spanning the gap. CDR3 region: CASSYSGQPNQPQHF. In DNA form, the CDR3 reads TGTGCCAGCAGTTACTCGGGGCAGCCAAATCAGCCCCAGCATTTT.

CDR3 sequence: CASSPGDRGTAFF. The DNA of the CDR3 is TGTGCCAGCTCACCGGGGGATAGGGGGACAGCTTTCTTT. The chain is built from TRBV18 and TRBJ1-1; maybe TRBD1 (6 bases). Germline V gives CDR1 KGHSH, CDR2 LQKENI. Between the trimmed V and J ends, which lost 3 bases and 10 bases, there was a span of 15 bases. This CDR3 is 13 amino acids long. Full variable domain (rest looked up from reference TRBV18 and TRBJ1-1): NAGVMQNPRHLVRRRGQEARLRCSPMKGHSHVYWYRQLPEEGLKFMVYLQKENIIDESGMPKERFSAEFPKEGPSILRIQQVVRGDSAAYFCASSPGDRGTAFFGQGTRLTVV.

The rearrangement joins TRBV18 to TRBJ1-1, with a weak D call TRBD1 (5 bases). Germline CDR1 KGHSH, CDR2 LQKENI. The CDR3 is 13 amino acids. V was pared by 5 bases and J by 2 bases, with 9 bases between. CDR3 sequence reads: CASSSDSNTEAFF. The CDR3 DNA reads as TGTGCCAGCTCATCCGACAGTAACACTGAAGCTTTCTTT. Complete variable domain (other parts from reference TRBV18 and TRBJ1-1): NAGVMQNPRHLVRRRGQEARLRCSPMKGHSHVYWYRQLPEEGLKFMVYLQKENIIDESGMPKERFSAEFPKEGPSILRIQQVVRGDSAAYFCASSSDSNTEAFFGQGTRLTVV.

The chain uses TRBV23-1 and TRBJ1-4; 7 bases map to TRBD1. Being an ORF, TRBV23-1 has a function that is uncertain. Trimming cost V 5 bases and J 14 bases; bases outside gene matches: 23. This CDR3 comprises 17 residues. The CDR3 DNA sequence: TGCGCCAGCAGTACGACGTCGAGAGGGACAGCAGATGACTTGCTGTTTTTT. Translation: CASSTTSRGTADDLLFF.

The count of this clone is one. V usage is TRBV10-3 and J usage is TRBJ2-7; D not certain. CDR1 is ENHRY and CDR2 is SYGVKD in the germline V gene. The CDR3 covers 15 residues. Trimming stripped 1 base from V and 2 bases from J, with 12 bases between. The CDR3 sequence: CAISELSAGPYEQYF. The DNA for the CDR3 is TGTGCCATCAGTGAGTTGTCAGCCGGCCCCTACGAGCAGTACTTC.

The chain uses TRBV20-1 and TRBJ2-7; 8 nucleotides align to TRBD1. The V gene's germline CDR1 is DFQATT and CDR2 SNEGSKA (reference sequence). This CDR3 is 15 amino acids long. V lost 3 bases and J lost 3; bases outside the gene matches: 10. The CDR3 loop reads CSASRRTGRDYEQYF. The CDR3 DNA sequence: TGCAGTGCTAGTCGACGGACAGGGAGAGACTACGAGCAGTACTTC.

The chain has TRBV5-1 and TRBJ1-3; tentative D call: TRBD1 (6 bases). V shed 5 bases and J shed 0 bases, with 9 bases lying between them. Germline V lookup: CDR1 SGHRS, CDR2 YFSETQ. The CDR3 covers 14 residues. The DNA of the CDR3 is TGCGCCAGCAGGGAGGGGGTCTCTGGAAACACCATATATTTT. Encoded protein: CASREGVSGNTIYF.

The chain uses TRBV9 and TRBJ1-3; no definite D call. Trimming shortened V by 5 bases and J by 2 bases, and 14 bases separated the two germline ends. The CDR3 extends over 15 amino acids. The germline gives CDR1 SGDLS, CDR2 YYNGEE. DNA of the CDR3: TGTGCCAGCAGTGCATGGTCCGGAGCTGGAAACACCATATATTTT. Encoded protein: CASSAWSGAGNTIYF.

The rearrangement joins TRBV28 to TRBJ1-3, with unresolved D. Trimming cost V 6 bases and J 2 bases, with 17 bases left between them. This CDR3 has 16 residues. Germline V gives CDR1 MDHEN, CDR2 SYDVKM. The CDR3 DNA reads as TGTGCCAGCAGGGGGATTGGACTCGCCCCTGGAAACACCATATATTTT. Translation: CASRGIGLAPGNTIYF.

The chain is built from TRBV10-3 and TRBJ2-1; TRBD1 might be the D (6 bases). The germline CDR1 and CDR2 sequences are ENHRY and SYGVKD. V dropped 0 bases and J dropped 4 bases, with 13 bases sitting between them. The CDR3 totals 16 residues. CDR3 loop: CAISESKDRTYNEQFF. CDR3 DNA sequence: TGTGCCATCAGTGAGTCGAAGGACAGAACTTACAATGAGCAGTTCTTC.

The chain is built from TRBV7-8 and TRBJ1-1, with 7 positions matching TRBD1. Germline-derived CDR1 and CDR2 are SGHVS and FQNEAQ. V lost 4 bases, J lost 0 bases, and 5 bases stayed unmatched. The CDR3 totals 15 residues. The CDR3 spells CASSSGGSMNTEAFF. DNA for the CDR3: TGTGCCAGCAGCTCAGGGGGGTCCATGAACACTGAAGCTTTCTTT.

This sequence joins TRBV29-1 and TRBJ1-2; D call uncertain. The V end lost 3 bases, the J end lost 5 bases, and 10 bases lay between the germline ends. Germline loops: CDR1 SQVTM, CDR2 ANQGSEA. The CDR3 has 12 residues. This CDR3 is CSVDSITYGYTF. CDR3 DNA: TGCAGCGTTGACAGTATTACGTATGGCTACACCTTC.

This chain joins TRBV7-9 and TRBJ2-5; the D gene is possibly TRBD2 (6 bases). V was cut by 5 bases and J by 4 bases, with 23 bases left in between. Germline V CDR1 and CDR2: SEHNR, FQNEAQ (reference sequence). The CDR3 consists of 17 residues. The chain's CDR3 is CASSATPRGRLGETQYF. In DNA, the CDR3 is TGTGCCAGCAGCGCTACCCCGCGGGGCCGCCTGGGAGAGACCCAGTACTTC.

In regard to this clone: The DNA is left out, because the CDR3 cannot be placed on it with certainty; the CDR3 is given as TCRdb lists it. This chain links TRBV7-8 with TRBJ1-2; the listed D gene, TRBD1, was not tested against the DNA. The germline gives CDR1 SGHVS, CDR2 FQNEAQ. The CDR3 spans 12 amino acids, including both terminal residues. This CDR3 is CASSFGQGALTF.

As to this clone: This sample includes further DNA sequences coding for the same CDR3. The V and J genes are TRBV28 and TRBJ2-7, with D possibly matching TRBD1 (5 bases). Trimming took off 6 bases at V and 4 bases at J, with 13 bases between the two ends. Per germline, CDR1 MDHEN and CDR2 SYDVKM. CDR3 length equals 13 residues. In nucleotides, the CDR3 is TGTGCCAGCAGCCTAGGACAACCATACGAGCAGTACTTC. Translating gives CASSLGQPYEQYF.

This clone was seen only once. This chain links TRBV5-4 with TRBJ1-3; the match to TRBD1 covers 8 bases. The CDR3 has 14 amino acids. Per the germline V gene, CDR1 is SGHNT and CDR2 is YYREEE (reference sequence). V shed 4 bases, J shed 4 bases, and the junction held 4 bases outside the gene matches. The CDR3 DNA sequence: TGTGCCAGCAGCCGACAGGGGTCGGGAAACACCATATATTTT. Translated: CASSRQGSGNTIYF.